The 32 T cell receptor beta chains below come from one sample, sequenced in a study of cytomegalovirus exposure and HLA in healthy donors (dated by TCRdb to the late 2010s). The library was produced with the immunoSEQ multiplex PCR assay. A mixture of 60 forward primers for TCR Vbeta segments and 13 reverse primers for TCR Jbeta segments was used in the multiplex PCR. What TCRdb holds here is the immuneACCESS table cut down to in-frame rearrangements. Part of the clones is not present; checked against another copy, under half of the missing clones reflect an unresolved V gene, and the others are unexplained. Counted in this sample were 150,000 to 170,000 clones; roughly 79% of them appeared once. The ten largest account for 2.8% of the sample. The sequencing sample was made of PBMCs. Every receptor here comes from a man aged 18-30 years in good health and CMV-seronegative.

The genes are TRBV5-1 and TRBJ2-5, with 9 nucleotides matching TRBD2. V was clipped by 2 bases and J by 4 bases; unmatched bases: 15. The CDR3 consists of 18 residues. CDR1 and CDR2 (germline): SGHRS, YFSETQ. CDR3 protein: CASSFPGGGGAGGETQYF. As DNA, the CDR3 is TGCGCCAGCAGCTTCCCCGGAGGCGGGGGGGCCGGTGGAGAGACCCAGTACTTC.

In this sample, this clone turned up a few times. The CDR3, as DNA: TGCGCCAGCAGCCAAGAATTCGGCGGGGGGGCCCCCTACGAGCAGTACTTC. Translating gives CASSQEFGGGAPYEQYF. V and J are TRBV4-3 and TRBJ2-7; TRBD2 aligns across 9 bases. With V trimmed by 0 bases and J by 2 bases, 8 bases remained unmatched. The CDR3 contains 17 residues. CDR1 LGHNA and CDR2 YSLEER come from the germline V gene.

A remark on this clone: Mismatch with germline at one junction end may stem from a read error. The chain uses TRBV5-1 and TRBJ2-6; weak D call: TRBD1 (5 bases). The CDR3 covers 14 residues. CDR1 SGHRS and CDR2 YFSETQ come from the germline V gene. The CDR3 region has the DNA TGCGCCAGCAGCTTGGGACCTGGGGCCAACGGCCTGACTTTC. Residues: CASSLGPGANGLTF.

The chain uses TRBV30 and TRBJ1-1; no firm D call. Trimming cost V 3 bases and J 3 bases, with 8 bases left between them. This CDR3 spans 12 amino acids. The V gene's germline CDR1 is GTSNPN and CDR2 SVGIG (reference sequence). CDR3 protein: CAWSPSDTEAFF. The CDR3 coding sequence is TGTGCCTGGAGCCCGTCGGACACTGAAGCTTTCTTT.

The chain joins TRBV4-1 to TRBJ1-4; weak D call: TRBD1 (5 bases). This CDR3 contains 15 residues. Germline assignment: CDR1 MGHRA and CDR2 YSYEKL. The germline V and J ends were trimmed by 4 bases and 4 bases, with 13 bases remaining between them. CDR3 protein: CASSPQGKGNEKLFF. The CDR3 coding sequence is TGCGCCAGCAGCCCTCAGGGTAAGGGTAATGAAAAACTGTTTTTT.

Worth noting for this clone: The junction departs from the called germline gene at one end, perhaps through a read error. The chain uses TRBV19 and TRBJ1-1, with TRBD1 identical over 7 bases. The CDR3 is 13 residues long. Germline CDR1 and CDR2: LNHDA and SQIVND (reference sequence). The CDR3 protein is CASSMSRGVEAFF. The CDR3 bases are TGTGCTAGTAGTATGTCCAGGGGGGTTGAAGCTTTCTTT.

The V call is TRBV2, the J call TRBJ2-1; 14 bases are shared with TRBD2. The junction had 8 bases not matched to a gene; V was cut back by 6 bases and J by 4 bases. Germline CDR1 reads SNHLY; CDR2 reads FYNNEI. This CDR3 comprises 17 residues. CDR3 in DNA: TGTGCCAGCAGGGAACTGGGGACTAGCGGGGGATACAATGAGCAGTTCTTC. Its translation: CASRELGTSGGYNEQFF.

The chain has TRBV28 and TRBJ2-3, with 10 bases lining up with TRBD2. Looked up from germline, CDR1 is MDHEN and CDR2 is SYDVKM. Trimming cost V 7 bases and J 6 bases; bases outside gene matches: 10. The CDR3 spans 15 residues. The CDR3 loop reads CASTTSGGAGDTQYF. The CDR3, as DNA: TGTGCCAGCACTACCAGCGGGGGGGCTGGGGATACGCAGTATTTT.

This clone has more than one count but fewer than ten. The chain has TRBV11-2 and TRBJ1-2; TRBD1 agrees at 8 bases. The CDR3 is made up of 13 amino acids. V shed 5 bases and J 8 bases; nucleotides not matched to a gene: 7. The germline CDR1 and CDR2 sequences are SGHAT and FQNNGV. DNA of the CDR3: TGTGCCAGCAGCCCCCGGACAGGGCAAGGCTACACCTTC. The encoded protein is CASSPRTGQGYTF.

CDR3 sequence: CASRSGQGGGYTF. Here the CDR3 DNA reads TGTGCCAGCAGGTCGGGACAGGGAGGTGGCTACACCTTC. The genes are TRBV5-6 and TRBJ1-2; 9 nucleotides align to TRBD1. In germline, CDR1 is SGHDT, CDR2 YYEEEE. CDR3 length: 13 amino acids. V lost 5 bases to trimming and J lost 7 bases; unmatched junction nucleotides: 6.

The gene calls are TRBV12-5 and TRBJ1-1; the D gene is possibly TRBD1 (6 bases). Germline CDR1 is LGHNT and CDR2 is FRNRAP. Trimming stripped 7 bases from V and 2 bases from J, with 8 bases between. The CDR3 has 12 residues. The DNA of the CDR3 is TGTGCTAGTGTAGGGGGTAACACTGAAGCTTTCTTT. It yields the protein CASVGGNTEAFF.

This clone has just one count. The chain employs TRBV4-1 and TRBJ2-2, with unresolved D. Trimming pared 4 bases from V and 6 bases from J, leaving 18 bases between. The CDR3 is 16 amino acids. From germline, CDR1 is MGHRA and CDR2 YSYEKL. The DNA for the CDR3 is TGCGCCAGCAGCCGATTACCGGGTCTACTCCCCGGGGAGCTGTTTTTT. Amino acids: CASSRLPGLLPGELFF.

The rearrangement joins TRBV2 to TRBJ1-1; D gene uncertain. V shed 5 bases and J shed 10 bases, with 11 bases lying between them. CDR3 length: 11 residues. CDR1 and CDR2 (germline): SNHLY, FYNNEI. The CDR3 bases are TGTGCCAGCAGTTTCGGGATAGGAGCTTTCTTT. Translated, it gives CASSFGIGAFF.

The chain uses TRBV5-5 and TRBJ1-1; 7 bases are a match to TRBD1. V was clipped by 4 bases and J by 0 bases; unmatched bases: 3. CDR3 size: 14 residues. The germline CDR1 and CDR2 sequences are SGHKS and YYEKEE (reference sequence). CDR3 loop: CASSRGQMNTEAFF. For the CDR3, the DNA is TGTGCCAGCAGCCGGGGACAGATGAACACTGAAGCTTTCTTT.

V is TRBV4-1 and J is TRBJ1-2; TRBD1 matches 10 bases. V gave up 3 bases and J gave up 2 bases; unmatched junction bases: 6. The CDR3 consists of 16 residues. The germline gives CDR1 MGHRA, CDR2 YSYEKL. The CDR3 loop is CASSQPGDRGNYGYTF. DNA of the CDR3: TGCGCCAGCAGCCAGCCCGGGGACAGGGGAAACTATGGCTACACCTTC.

The rearrangement uses TRBV4-2 and TRBJ2-1, with 11 bases fitting TRBD2. Germline V lookup: CDR1 LGHNA, CDR2 YNFKEQ. This CDR3 is built from 16 residues. V lost 0 bases and J lost 8; bases outside the gene matches: 6. The CDR3 spells CASSQDLAGGRDEQFF. The CDR3 DNA sequence: TGTGCCAGCAGCCAAGACCTAGCGGGGGGTAGGGATGAGCAGTTCTTC.

The chain links TRBV7-3 to TRBJ2-2, with 8 bases lining up with TRBD2. CDR1 and CDR2 from the germline V gene are SGHTA and FQGTGA. V lost 2 bases to trimming and J lost 6 bases; unmatched junction nucleotides: 8. The length of the CDR3 is 16 residues. CDR3 nucleotide sequence: TGTGCCAGCAGCTTACGAGCGGGGGACCCCCCCGGGGAGCTGTTTTTT. Protein: CASSLRAGDPPGELFF. Full variable domain (remainder filled in from reference TRBV7-3 and TRBJ2-2): GAGVSQTPSNKVTEKGKYVELRCDPISGHTALYWYRQSLGQGPEFLIYFQGTGAADDSGLPNDRFFAVRPEGSVSTLKIQRTERGDSAVYLCASSLRAGDPPGELFFGEGSRLTVL.

As for this clone: The sample holds other DNA sequences that translate to the same CDR3. The genes are TRBV7-9 and TRBJ2-1; a possible D gene is TRBD2 (6 bases). Germline assignment: CDR1 SEHNR and CDR2 FQNEAQ (reference sequence). The V end was cut by 3 bases, the J end by 8 bases, with 20 bases between. The CDR3 runs to 16 residues. CDR3 coding DNA: TGTGCCAGCAGCTTTGGGGGACTCGGAGGGTTCGATGAGCAGTTCTTC. It encodes CASSFGGLGGFDEQFF.

V gene TRBV11-3 combines with J gene TRBJ2-6; D gene ambiguous. V gave up 3 bases and J gave up 0 bases, with 6 bases separating them. Germline V gene data show CDR1 as SGHNT and CDR2 as YENEEA. The CDR3 has 15 residues. This CDR3 reads CASSFGHSGANVLTF. The CDR3 DNA follows: TGTGCCAGCAGCTTTGGGCACTCTGGGGCCAACGTCCTGACTTTC.

This rearrangement joins TRBV6-5 to TRBJ2-1, with D maybe TRBD2 (6 bases). The length of the CDR3 is 15 residues. CDR1 is MNHEY, CDR2 SVGAGI, per germline. Trimming shortened V by 0 bases and J by 8 bases, and 14 bases separated the two germline ends. DNA for the CDR3: TGTGCCAGCAGTTACTCGAATAGCGGTGCGGATGAGCAGTTCTTC. It translates to CASSYSNSGADEQFF.

The chain couples TRBV7-8 to TRBJ2-3; TRBD2 matches at 8 bases. Trimming took 1 base from V and 2 from J; bases not matched to a gene: 8. CDR3 size: 17 residues. Germline V gene data show CDR1 as SGHVS and CDR2 as FQNEAQ. The CDR3 loop reads CASSLGVAGSFTDTQYF. CDR3 in DNA: TGTGCCAGCAGCTTAGGGGTAGCGGGGTCTTTCACAGATACGCAGTATTTT.

The V call is TRBV4-2, the J call TRBJ2-3, with 10 bases identical to TRBD1. This CDR3 spans 17 amino acids. Germline assignment: CDR1 LGHNA and CDR2 YNFKEQ. V shed 4 bases, J shed 4 bases, and the junction held 11 bases outside the gene matches. CDR3 coding DNA: TGTGCCAGCAGCCCTACGACAGGGGGCGCGTATGCAGATACGCAGTATTTT. This sequence encodes CASSPTTGGAYADTQYF.

The rearrangement uses TRBV18 and TRBJ2-5, with 9 nucleotides matching TRBD1. Trimming took 6 bases from V and 5 from J; bases not matched to a gene: 7. The CDR3 runs to 14 residues. Germline V gene lookup returns CDR1 KGHSH and CDR2 LQKENI. Written as DNA, the CDR3 is TGTGCCAGCTCCCCCGGACAGGGGCGGGAGACCCAGTACTTC. Its protein product is CASSPGQGRETQYF. Using reference TRBV18 and TRBJ2-5 for the parts outside the CDR3, the full variable domain is NAGVMQNPRHLVRRRGQEARLRCSPMKGHSHVYWYRQLPEEGLKFMVYLQKENIIDESGMPKERFSAEFPKEGPSILRIQQVVRGDSAAYFCASSPGQGRETQYFGPGTRLLVL.

This clone was seen a few times. V gene TRBV6-1 combines with J gene TRBJ2-1; a weak D match, TRBD2 (7 bases). CDR3 length: 16 amino acids. Germline CDR1 MNHNS, CDR2 SASEGT. V was pared by 2 bases and J by 6 bases, with 17 bases between. The CDR3, as DNA: TGTGCCAGCAGTGAACCGGGAAGGGGGGGTGCCAATGAGCAGTTCTTC. Translating it yields CASSEPGRGGANEQFF.

A few counts support this clone. The J gene is TRBJ1-2, the V gene TRBV19; D remains unclear. Trimming left V 3 bases short and J 2 bases short, with 13 bases between. CDR1 is LNHDA and CDR2 is SQIVND in the germline V gene (reference sequence). The length of the CDR3 is 15 residues. The CDR3 reads CASSIDAGENYGYTF. The CDR3 nucleotides read TGTGCCAGTAGTATCGACGCCGGGGAGAACTATGGCTACACCTTC.

Here the CDR3 reads CASSARHLGQGFSYSNQPQHF. The CDR3 DNA is TGTGCCAGCAGCGCTCGACACTTGGGACAGGGGTTTAGCTATAGCAATCAGCCCCAGCATTTT. This chain joins TRBV21-1 and TRBJ1-5; the DNA was not compared with TRBD1, the D call given in the table. TRBV21-1 constitutes a pseudogene. The CDR3 spans 21 residues.

The rearrangement uses TRBV6-1 and TRBJ2-1, with TRBD1 identical over 7 bases. CDR3 size: 14 residues. The J segment lost 7 bases and the V segment lost 7 bases, leaving 10 bases of the junction unmatched. Germline lookup yields CDR1 MNHNS and CDR2 SASEGT. The CDR3 here is CASKHPGQINEQFF. In DNA form, the CDR3 reads TGTGCCAGCAAACATCCGGGACAGATTAATGAGCAGTTCTTC.

The rearrangement uses TRBV28 and TRBJ1-4; D may be TRBD1 (5 bases). V was trimmed by 6 bases and J by 10 bases, leaving 15 bases between them. This CDR3 spans 13 amino acids. Germline V CDR1 and CDR2: MDHEN, SYDVKM. The CDR3 DNA is TGTGCCAGCAGACGAGCCGGCAGGGCAAAACTGTTTTTT. Amino acid sequence: CASRRAGRAKLFF. Filled out from reference TRBV28 and TRBJ1-4, the complete variable domain reads DVKVTQSSRYLVKRTGEKVFLECVQDMDHENMFWYRQDPGLGLRLIYFSYDVKMKEKGDIPEGYSVSREKKERFSLILESASTNQTSMYLCASRRAGRAKLFFGSGTQLSVL.

The genes are TRBV5-1 and TRBJ1-5; 11 bases fit TRBD1. Germline V CDR1 and CDR2: SGHRS, YFSETQ. The CDR3 consists of 15 residues. With 0 bases clipped from V and 7 bases from J, the junction kept 3 bases outside the gene matches. In nucleotides, the CDR3 is TGCGCCAGCAGCTTGGAGGGACAGGGGGGCCAGCCCCAGCATTTT. This gives the protein CASSLEGQGGQPQHF.

This clone has a handful of counts. The rearrangement uses TRBV7-9 and TRBJ2-5; TRBD1 is a possible D gene (6 bases). Germline-derived CDR1 and CDR2 are SEHNR and FQNEAQ (reference sequence). V lost 3 bases and J 5 bases, leaving 16 bases between the germline ends. The CDR3 length is 15 residues. The CDR3 here is CASSFPRTGLETQYF. The DNA for the CDR3 is TGTGCCAGCAGCTTTCCCCGAACAGGGTTGGAGACCCAGTACTTC.

V gene TRBV28 combines with J gene TRBJ2-3; TRBD1 aligns across 8 bases. Per germline, CDR1 MDHEN and CDR2 SYDVKM. The CDR3 is made up of 14 amino acids. Trimming at V came to 5 bases and at J to 2 bases, leaving 3 bases not matched to a gene. The CDR3 coding sequence is TGTGCCAGCAGTCGGACAGGGAACACAGATACGCAGTATTTT. The encoded protein is CASSRTGNTDTQYF. Full variable domain (outside the CDR3, taken from reference TRBV28 and TRBJ2-3): DVKVTQSSRYLVKRTGEKVFLECVQDMDHENMFWYRQDPGLGLRLIYFSYDVKMKEKGDIPEGYSVSREKKERFSLILESASTNQTSMYLCASSRTGNTDTQYFGPGTRLTVL.

V gene TRBV11-2 combines with J gene TRBJ2-1, with D hard to call. CDR3 size: 14 residues. Germline CDR1 reads SGHAT; CDR2 reads FQNNGV. Deletions cut 0 bases from V and 8 bases from J, with 11 bases between. The CDR3 here is CASSLDVRRDEQFF. The DNA for the CDR3 is TGTGCCAGCAGCTTAGATGTCAGGCGCGATGAGCAGTTCTTC.